This note documents a single TCR beta chain sequence. Other DNA sequences within the sample encode an identical CDR3. This CDR3 is built from 13 residues. Germline V gives CDR1 SGHRS, CDR2 YFSETQ. The V end was cut by 0 bases, the J end by 4 bases, with 8 bases between. Clones were sequenced by immunoSEQ multiplex PCR, and TCRdb holds only the in-frame ones, with some missing. The sample lists just over 250,000 clones, 88% occurring once. The data belong to a study of blood T cell repertoires in COVID-19. This chain joins TRBV5-1 and TRBJ2-7; D gene unclear. Source material: peripheral blood. The TCR originated in a woman aged 70-85 years with COVID-19, enrolled during active disease. In nucleotides, the CDR3 is TGCGCCAGCAGCTTGGGTACAGTGTACGAGCAGTACTTC. This encodes CASSLGTVYEQYF.